This section outlines one TCR beta chain sequence together with its context. Its cognate antigen is unknown. CDR3 length equals 16 residues. Germline assignment: CDR1 LGHNA and CDR2 YSLEER. The J segment lost 7 bases and the V segment lost 0 bases, leaving 6 bases of the junction unmatched. The data are from a study of response to subunit inactivated influenza vaccine. Findings and limits, study-wide: Authors suggested seasonal influenza vaccinations each recruit few new T cells.

MiXCR, applied by TCRdb to the RT-PCR reads, yields one record per CDR3 protein. Of around 190,000 distinct CDR3 sequences listed, around an eighth are singletons. The rearrangement uses TRBV4-3 and TRBJ2-1; 10 bases map to TRBD2. The TCR originated in a man over 45 who received an inactivated influenza vaccine. The sequences come from CD8+ T cells sorted from PBMCs, collected 5 days after vaccination. The CDR3 coding sequence is TGCGCCAGCAGCCAAGATCCTAGCGGGGGTAGAAATGAGCAGTTCTTC. Translating gives CASSQDPSGGRNEQFF.